The following is a T cell receptor beta chain sequence with its context. RNA amounts of roughly 0.45 to 1 ug underwent reverse transcription with random hexamers. TCRdb ran MiXCR on the immunoSEQ multiplex PCR reads and lists one entry per CDR3 protein. The profile shows 180,000 or so distinct CDR3 sequences, around 94% of them singletons. The record originates from a study of CD8 T cells in Susac syndrome. The CDR3 sequence is 11 residues long. Germline CDR1 and CDR2: SNHLY and FYNNEI. The V end was cut by 6 bases, the J end by 7 bases, with 9 bases between. The V call is TRBV2, the J call TRBJ1-2; D remains unclear. Sample: CD4+ T cells from PBMCs. This receptor was taken from a human donor in good health. The CDR3 DNA reads TGTGCCAGCAGCGAGGAGCGTGGCTACACCTTC. This translates into CASSEERGYTF.